One and the same sample provided the 21 T cell receptor beta chains below, sequenced in a study of cytomegalovirus exposure and HLA in healthy donors. PCR used 60 Vbeta primers and 13 Jbeta primers. Some clones are missing from TCRdb's copy, which holds only in-frame ones; the method was immunoSEQ multiplex PCR. The sample totals 91,000 or so clones. Sequencing was performed on PBMCs. The receptors were sampled from a woman in her thirties in good health and CMV-seronegative.

The rearrangement links TRBV27 to TRBJ2-1; 8 nucleotides line up with TRBD2. The CDR3 spans 17 residues. Germline assignment: CDR1 MNHEY and CDR2 SMNVEV (reference sequence). V was pared by 3 bases and J by 13 bases, with 20 bases of the junction left unmatched. The CDR3 coding sequence is TGTGCCAGCAGTTTTGTCTACCGGCGGGAGGACCGGAGAGCTCAGTTCTTC. Its translation: CASSFVYRREDRRAQFF.

The chain employs TRBV11-3 and TRBJ2-2; unclear D gene. The CDR3 has 14 amino acids. Germline loops: CDR1 SGHNT, CDR2 YENEEA. The ends were cut back, 0 bases at V and 3 bases at J, with 5 bases in the middle. CDR3 DNA sequence: TGTGCCAGCAGCTTAGATCGTGACACCGGGGAGCTGTTTTTT. Protein sequence: CASSLDRDTGELFF.

This chain links TRBV9 with TRBJ2-5; 7 positions agree with TRBD2. Trimming removed 3 bases from V and 0 bases from J; junction bases left unmatched: 8. This CDR3 is 16 amino acids long. Germline V CDR1 and CDR2: SGDLS, YYNGEE. CDR3 protein: CASSGNRDYYQETQYF. CDR3 DNA: TGTGCCAGCAGCGGAAACCGGGACTACTACCAAGAGACCCAGTACTTC. Full variable domain (outside the CDR3, taken from reference TRBV9 and TRBJ2-5): DSGVTQTPKHLITATGQRVTLRCSPRSGDLSVYWYQQSLDQGLQFLIQYYNGEERAKGNILERFSAQQFPDLHSELNLSSLELGDSALYFCASSGNRDYYQETQYFGPGTRLLVL.

The rearrangement uses TRBV19 and TRBJ2-5; a weak D match, TRBD2 (5 bases). The germline CDR1 and CDR2 sequences are LNHDA and SQIVND (reference sequence). V was cut by 6 bases and J by 7 bases, with 21 bases left in between. The CDR3 length is 15 residues. The CDR3 DNA reads TGTGCCAGTAGACCGGTATCCCCTAGCTGGGCGACCCAGTACTTC. It specifies CASRPVSPSWATQYF.

The rearrangement uses TRBV6-5 and TRBJ1-2; perhaps TRBD1 as D (5 bases). Trimming pared 5 bases from V and 2 bases from J, leaving 6 bases between. CDR3 size: 12 residues. CDR1 is MNHEY, CDR2 SVGAGI, per germline. This CDR3 is CASSDRNYGYTF. The CDR3 region has the DNA TGTGCCAGCAGTGACAGAAACTATGGCTACACCTTC.

This chain joins TRBV5-1 and TRBJ2-3; D is undetermined. V was cut by 1 base and J by 4 bases, with 4 bases left in between. The CDR3 spans 12 residues. The germline V gene encodes CDR1 SGHRS and CDR2 YFSETQ. The CDR3 bases are TGCGCCAGCAGCTTGCTCGCAGATACGCAGTATTTT. Translating gives CASSLLADTQYF.

The chain joins TRBV27 to TRBJ2-2; 7 nucleotides align to TRBD1. Germline trimming cut 2 bases from V and 7 bases from J; bases unmatched to any gene: 7. Germline CDR1 reads MNHEY; CDR2 reads SMNVEV (reference sequence). The CDR3 is 15 residues long. The chain's CDR3 is CASSLTRQGSGELFF. CDR3 coding DNA: TGTGCCAGCAGTTTAACGAGACAGGGCAGCGGGGAGCTGTTTTTT.

V usage is TRBV19 and J usage is TRBJ1-5; D is possibly TRBD1 (6 bases). The CDR3 runs 15 residues. In germline, CDR1 is LNHDA, CDR2 SQIVND (reference sequence). With 1 base removed from V and 0 bases from J, the gap between germline ends came to 7 bases. CDR3 sequence (DNA): TGTGCCAGTAGTATAGGGACAGTTAGCAATCAGCCCCAGCATTTT. Translating gives CASSIGTVSNQPQHF.

The J gene is TRBJ2-7, the V gene TRBV6-5; 7 nucleotides match TRBD1. The CDR3 covers 16 residues. V dropped 0 bases and J dropped 4; count of bases not matched to a gene: 9. Germline lookup yields CDR1 MNHEY and CDR2 SVGAGI. The CDR3 region has the DNA TGTGCCAGCAGTTACTCGATGCGACAGGGAATATACGAGCAGTACTTC. This gives the protein CASSYSMRQGIYEQYF.

The chain joins TRBV10-3 to TRBJ1-2, with 7 bases identical to TRBD1. CDR1 and CDR2 from the germline V gene are ENHRY and SYGVKD. CDR3 length: 14 amino acids. V was pared by 2 bases and J by 5 bases, with 5 bases of the junction left unmatched. The CDR3 region has the DNA TGTGCCATCAGTGAGGCCGGGACAGAATATGGCTACACCTTC. Its protein product is CAISEAGTEYGYTF.

The rearrangement uses TRBV7-9 and TRBJ1-5; 7 bases match TRBD1. The CDR3 consists of 14 residues. The germline V gene encodes CDR1 SEHNR and CDR2 FQNEAQ (reference sequence). Trimming at V came to 3 bases and at J to 5 bases, leaving 4 bases not matched to a gene. This chain's CDR3 is CASSFDREDQPQHF. Written as DNA, the CDR3 is TGTGCCAGCAGCTTCGACAGGGAAGATCAGCCCCAGCATTTT.

The V call is TRBV23-1, the J call TRBJ1-1; 7 nucleotides align to TRBD1. TRBV23-1 is an ORF, with its function uncertain. The CDR3 consists of 14 residues. V was pared by 4 bases and J by 2 bases, with 4 bases of the junction left unmatched. The CDR3 DNA reads TGCGCCAGCAGTCCGGGACAGACCAACACTGAAGCTTTCTTT. It is translated as CASSPGQTNTEAFF.

This chain uses TRBV15 with TRBJ2-3; 9 nucleotides align to TRBD1. There are 16 residues in the CDR3. J gave up 4 bases and V 2 bases, and 7 bases lay outside the gene matches. The germline V gene has CDR1 LNHNV and CDR2 YYDKDF (reference sequence). In DNA form, the CDR3 reads TGTGCCACCAGCAGATTCTTTGGGACAGGGTCAGATACGCAGTATTTT. It encodes CATSRFFGTGSDTQYF.

The chain is built from TRBV5-1 and TRBJ2-7; the D gene is possibly TRBD2 (6 bases). Germline loops: CDR1 SGHRS, CDR2 YFSETQ. Trimming took 4 bases from V and 4 from J, leaving 18 bases between them. CDR3 length equals 15 residues. The CDR3, as DNA: TGCGCCAGCAGCAGCCTGGGTAGCGGAGTTTACGAGCAGTACTTC. This codes for CASSSLGSGVYEQYF.

V is TRBV5-1 and J is TRBJ1-4; 7 nucleotides agree with TRBD1. The CDR3 loop spans 15 amino acids. The V and J ends lost 3 bases and 5 bases, in that order; junction bases with no gene match: 7. The V gene's germline CDR1 is SGHRS and CDR2 YFSETQ. Here the CDR3 DNA reads TGCGCCAGCAGCTACTCCGGGACAGAAAATGAAAAACTGTTTTTT. Translation gives CASSYSGTENEKLFF.

The chain employs TRBV5-1 and TRBJ2-5, with 12 bases fitting TRBD2. CDR3 length: 19 residues. The junction had 15 bases not matched to a gene; V was cut back by 4 bases and J by 2 bases. Per the germline V gene, CDR1 is SGHRS and CDR2 is YFSETQ. The DNA for the CDR3 is TGCGCCAGCAGCATAACCGGGACAGGTCTAGCGGGAGGGCAAGAGACCCAGTACTTC. Translating gives CASSITGTGLAGGQETQYF.

The chain combines TRBV7-2 with TRBJ2-7; possibly TRBD2 for D (5 bases). This CDR3 contains 15 residues. Per the germline V gene, CDR1 is SGHTA and CDR2 is FQGNSA. The V gene lost 0 bases and the J gene lost 2 bases, with 11 bases spanning the gap. CDR3 nucleotide sequence: TGTGCCAGCAGCTTAGCGGCGGGCCCTGCCTACGAGCAGTACTTC. Its translation: CASSLAAGPAYEQYF.

The J gene is TRBJ2-2, the V gene TRBV9, with 9 bases fitting TRBD1. V shed 0 bases, J shed 6 bases, and the junction held 3 bases outside the gene matches. This CDR3 contains 15 residues. Germline V gene data show CDR1 as SGDLS and CDR2 as YYNGEE. The CDR3 bases are TGTGCCAGCAGCGTAGACAGGGGGCGCCCCGGGGAGCTGTTTTTT. This encodes CASSVDRGRPGELFF. The entire variable domain, with the rest obtained from reference TRBV9 and TRBJ2-2, is as follows: DSGVTQTPKHLITATGQRVTLRCSPRSGDLSVYWYQQSLDQGLQFLIQYYNGEERAKGNILERFSAQQFPDLHSELNLSSLELGDSALYFCASSVDRGRPGELFFGEGSRLTVL.

The chain is built from TRBV11-3 and TRBJ2-7; TRBD2 is a possible D gene (7 bases). Germline V gene lookup returns CDR1 SGHNT and CDR2 YENEEA. V was shortened by 5 bases and J by 0 bases, with 17 bases between the two germline ends. This CDR3 has 16 amino acids. CDR3 sequence reads: CASSPGGTLASYEQYF. The CDR3 nucleotides are TGTGCCAGCAGCCCGGGGGGCACACTCGCCTCCTACGAGCAGTACTTC.

The J gene is TRBJ1-2, the V gene TRBV6-5; D possibly corresponds to TRBD1 (6 bases). V gave up 7 bases and J gave up 2 bases, with 14 bases separating them. The CDR3 spans 14 residues. Germline V gene lookup returns CDR1 MNHEY and CDR2 SVGAGI. The CDR3 nucleotides read TGTGCCAGCACGGCGGGGGGCGGGAACTATGGCTACACCTTC. Residues: CASTAGGGNYGYTF.

The chain recombines TRBV30 with TRBJ2-3; the match to TRBD1 covers 10 bases. CDR1 and CDR2 from the germline V gene are GTSNPN and SVGIG (reference sequence). The length of the CDR3 is 14 residues. Trimming at V came to 5 bases and at J to 5 bases, leaving 7 bases not matched to a gene. The CDR3 DNA is TGTGCCTGGGGACCGGGACAGGGGATAGATACGCAGTATTTT. It translates to CAWGPGQGIDTQYF.